A selection of T cell receptor beta chains follows, all from one sample in a study of blood T cells in healthy people across ages. MiXCR, run by TCRdb on the 5' RACE reads, gives a single entry per CDR3 protein. This table holds more than 650,000 distinct CDR3 sequences, 25% to 30% found once. The data also belong to a second study, concerning T cells of mothers and their children.

Material: blood. Every receptor here comes from a boy aged 5-17 years in good health. Both conserved end residues are trimmed from each CDR3. A D gene is named only where the DNA matches it firmly.

j_gene: TRBJ2-5
v_gene: TRBV7-2
d_gene: .
CDR3aa: ASSLALGGYAEETQY

j_gene: TRBJ1-2
v_gene: TRBV20-1
d_gene: .
CDR3aa: SAREEGLPNYGYT

j_gene: TRBJ2-5
v_gene: TRBV6-1
d_gene: TRBD1
CDR3aa: ASSGSQGGQETQY

j_gene: .
v_gene: TRBV28
d_gene: TRBD1
CDR3aa: ASSSDRGSPLQF

j_gene: TRBJ1-1
v_gene: TRBV6-5
d_gene: .
CDR3aa: ASTRVPGNTEAF

j_gene: TRBJ2-5
v_gene: TRBV29-1
d_gene: .
CDR3aa: IATAQETQY

j_gene: .
v_gene: TRBV2
d_gene: TRBD2
CDR3aa: ASSGLAGFVETQY

j_gene: TRBJ2-5
v_gene: TRBV5-1
d_gene: .
CDR3aa: ASSLEVIWRQETQY

j_gene: TRBJ2-1
v_gene: TRBV9
d_gene: .
CDR3aa: ASSVVGESYNEQC

j_gene: TRBJ1-4
v_gene: TRBV14
d_gene: .
CDR3aa: ASSQRGIGQNEKLF

j_gene: TRBJ2-3
v_gene: TRBV2
d_gene: TRBD2
CDR3aa: ASSSGTSGGADTQY

j_gene: TRBJ1-1
v_gene: TRBV12-3/TRBV12-4
d_gene: .
CDR3aa: ASRKGLTEAF

j_gene: TRBJ1-2
v_gene: TRBV12-3/TRBV12-4
d_gene: .
CDR3aa: ASSFGEWGYT

j_gene: TRBJ2-1
v_gene: TRBV5-6
d_gene: .
CDR3aa: ASSFMKNEQF

j_gene: TRBJ1-1
v_gene: TRBV12-3/TRBV12-4
d_gene: .
CDR3aa: ASSFRVGALGTEAF

j_gene: TRBJ1-6
v_gene: TRBV6-6
d_gene: .
CDR3aa: ASSSTLDSPLH

j_gene: TRBJ1-2
v_gene: TRBV27
d_gene: .
CDR3aa: ASSSPSRQRYYGYT

j_gene: TRBJ2-6
v_gene: TRBV5-1
d_gene: TRBD1
CDR3aa: ASSWGQGAGANVLT

j_gene: TRBJ2-7
v_gene: TRBV4-1
d_gene: .
CDR3aa: ASSLGGAASYEQY

j_gene: TRBJ2-6
v_gene: TRBV6-5
d_gene: .
CDR3aa: ATPTGSSGANVLT

j_gene: TRBJ2-1
v_gene: TRBV12-3/TRBV12-4
d_gene: .
CDR3aa: ASSGGGGRGEQF

j_gene: TRBJ1-1
v_gene: TRBV2
d_gene: .
CDR3aa: ASSANRAMNTEAF

j_gene: .
v_gene: TRBV20-1
d_gene: .
CDR3aa: SARVGRKETQY

j_gene: TRBJ2-5
v_gene: TRBV6-1
d_gene: .
CDR3aa: ASNRGDNQETQY